This TCR beta chain was captured by sequencing in a study of cytomegalovirus exposure and HLA in healthy donors. Unrecorded immune exposure was likely among donors, who were nominally healthy when sampled. With 0 bases clipped from V and 5 bases from J, the junction kept 0 bases outside the gene matches. The CDR3 consists of 13 residues. CDR1 and CDR2 (germline): WNHNN, SYGVQD (reference sequence). 13 Jbeta primers and 60 Vbeta primers were used for the PCR. Method: immunoSEQ multiplex PCR; TCRdb's copy keeps in-frame clones and lacks some. The table records approximately 150,000 clones, approximately 71% of them present only once.

The sample taken for sequencing was PBMCs. This TCR was recovered from a man between 35 and 55 years old in good health and CMV-seronegative. This chain connects TRBV10-1 to TRBJ1-1; 7 nucleotides match TRBD1. The CDR3 coding sequence is TGCGCCAGCAGTGAGTCGACAGGGACTGAAGCTTTCTTT. Translated, it gives CASSESTGTEAFF.